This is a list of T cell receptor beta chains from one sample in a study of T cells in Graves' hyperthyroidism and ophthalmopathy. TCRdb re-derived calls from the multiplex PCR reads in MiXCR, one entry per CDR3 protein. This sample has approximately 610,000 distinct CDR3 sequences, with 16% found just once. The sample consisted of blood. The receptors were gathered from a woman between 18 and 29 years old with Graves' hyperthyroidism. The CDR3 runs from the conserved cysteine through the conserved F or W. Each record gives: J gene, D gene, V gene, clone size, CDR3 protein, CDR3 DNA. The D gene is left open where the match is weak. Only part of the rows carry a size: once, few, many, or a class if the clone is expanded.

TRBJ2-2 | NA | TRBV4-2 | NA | CASSQDHGTGELFF | TGTGCCAGCAGCCAAGATCATGGGACCGGGGAGCTGTTTTTT
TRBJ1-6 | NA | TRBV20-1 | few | CSARDYGTSATPLHF | TGCAGTGCTAGAGATTATGGGACATCCGCTACACCCCTCCACTTT
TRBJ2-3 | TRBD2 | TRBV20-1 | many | CSARRLAGGSLTDTQYF | TGCAGTGCTCGAAGACTAGCGGGGGGTAGTTTAACAGATACGCAGTATTTT
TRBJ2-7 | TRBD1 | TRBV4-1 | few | CASSQDSGTGSYEQYF | TGCGCCAGCAGCCAAGATTCCGGGACAGGTTCCTACGAGCAGTACTTC
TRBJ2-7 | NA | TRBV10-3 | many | CAISELTYEQYF | TGTGCCATCAGTGAGCTAACCTACGAGCAGTACTTC
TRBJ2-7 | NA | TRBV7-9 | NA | CASSPPTTYEQYF | TGTGCCAGCAGCCCTCCGACGACCTACGAGCAGTACTTC
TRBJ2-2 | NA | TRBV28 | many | CASSLPEGTGELFF | TGTGCCAGCAGTTTACCGGAGGGGACCGGGGAGCTGTTTTTT
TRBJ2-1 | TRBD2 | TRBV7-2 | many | CASSLAGGGNEQFF | TGTGCCAGCAGCTTAGCCGGCGGGGGGAATGAGCAGTTCTTC
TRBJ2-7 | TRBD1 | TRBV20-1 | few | CSATGTGRYEQYF | TGCAGTGCAACCGGGACAGGGAGGTACGAGCAGTACTTC
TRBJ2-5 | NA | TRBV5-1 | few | CASSLGLQSEETQYF | TGCGCCAGCAGCTTGGGATTGCAGAGTGAAGAGACCCAGTACTTC
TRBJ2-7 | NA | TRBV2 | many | CASSGEGYEQYF | TGTGCCAGCAGTGGAGAGGGCTACGAGCAGTACTTC
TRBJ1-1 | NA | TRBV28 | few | CATAGGPPKAFF | TGTGCCACGGCCGGGGGGCCGCCTAAAGCTTTCTTT
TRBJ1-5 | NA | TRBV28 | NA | CASSRGEWPQHF | TGTGCCAGCAGTAGAGGGGAATGGCCCCAGCATTTT
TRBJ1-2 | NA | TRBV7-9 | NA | CASSLAGQIGYTF | TGTGCCAGCAGCTTAGCTGGTCAGATCGGCTACACCTTC
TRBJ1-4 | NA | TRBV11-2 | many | CASSLRGRAGTNEKLFF | TGTGCCAGCAGCCTTCGAGGGAGGGCAGGGACTAATGAAAAACTGTTTTTT
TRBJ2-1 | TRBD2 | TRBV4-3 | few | CASSQDLGGGVYNEQFF | TGCGCCAGCAGCCAAGATTTGGGCGGGGGGGTATACAATGAGCAGTTCTTC